This T cell receptor (beta chain) emerged from a study of OX40 agonist ivuxolimab in advanced cancers. Study conclusions and caveats: The investigators did not determine what antigen specificity the expanded peripheral T cells had.

The V gene's germline CDR1 is SSHAT and CDR2 FNYEAQ (reference sequence). The CDR3 runs to 14 residues. Assay: immunoSEQ multiplex PCR; the TCRdb copy retains only in-frame clones and omits some. Of about 80,000 clones detected, 92% appear once; the ten largest clones hold less than 10%. About this clone: The antigen is undetermined. One end of the junction fails to match germline, which may point to a read error.

The material sequenced was CD4+ or CD8+ T cells sorted from blood, taken in a trial of the OX40 agonist ivuxolimab. The chain has TRBV7-7 and TRBJ2-1; TRBD2 is a possible D gene (5 bases). This TCR derives from an adult with an advanced solid tumor such as melanoma, head and neck, liver or kidney cancer. The CDR3 nucleotides read TGTGCTAGCAGCTTAGGTCCGGAGGTAGGTGAGCAGTTCTTC. Translated: CASSLGPEVGEQFF.